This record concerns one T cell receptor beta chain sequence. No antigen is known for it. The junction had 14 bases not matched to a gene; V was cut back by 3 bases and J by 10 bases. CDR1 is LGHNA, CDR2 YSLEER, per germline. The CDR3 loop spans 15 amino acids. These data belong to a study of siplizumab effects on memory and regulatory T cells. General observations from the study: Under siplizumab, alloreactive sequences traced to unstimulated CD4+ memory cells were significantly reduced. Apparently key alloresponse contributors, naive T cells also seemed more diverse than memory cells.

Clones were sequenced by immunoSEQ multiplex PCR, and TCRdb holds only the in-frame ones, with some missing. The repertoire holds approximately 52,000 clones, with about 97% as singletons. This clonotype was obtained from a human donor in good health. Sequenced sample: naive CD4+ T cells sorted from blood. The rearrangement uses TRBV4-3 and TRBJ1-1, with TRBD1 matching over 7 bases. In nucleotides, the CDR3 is TGCGCCAGCAGCCAGAGGGACAGCCGAATTGGGAGAGCTTTCTTT. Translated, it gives CASSQRDSRIGRAFF.